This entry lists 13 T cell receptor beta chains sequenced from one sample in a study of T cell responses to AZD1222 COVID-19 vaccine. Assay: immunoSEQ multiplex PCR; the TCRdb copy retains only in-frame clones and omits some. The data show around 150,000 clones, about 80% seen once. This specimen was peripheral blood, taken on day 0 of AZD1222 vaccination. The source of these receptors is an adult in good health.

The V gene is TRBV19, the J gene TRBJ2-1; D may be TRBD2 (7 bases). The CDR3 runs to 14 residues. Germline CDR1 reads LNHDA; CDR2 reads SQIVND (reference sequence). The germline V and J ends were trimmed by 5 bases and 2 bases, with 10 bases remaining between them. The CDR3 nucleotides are TGTGCCAGTAGTGCCGGGGGGCCCTACAATGAGCAGTTCTTC. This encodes CASSAGGPYNEQFF. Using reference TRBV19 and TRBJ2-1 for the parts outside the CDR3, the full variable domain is DGGITQSPKYLFRKEGQNVTLSCEQNLNHDAMYWYRQDPGQGLRLIYYSQIVNDFQKGDIAEGYSVSREKKESFPLTVTSAQKNPTAFYLCASSAGGPYNEQFFGPGTRLTVL.

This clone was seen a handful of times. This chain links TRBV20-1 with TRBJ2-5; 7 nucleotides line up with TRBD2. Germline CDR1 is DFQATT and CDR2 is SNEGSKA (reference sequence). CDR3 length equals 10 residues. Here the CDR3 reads CSSGVETQYF. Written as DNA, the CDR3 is TGCAGCAGCGGGGTCGAGACCCAGTACTTC.

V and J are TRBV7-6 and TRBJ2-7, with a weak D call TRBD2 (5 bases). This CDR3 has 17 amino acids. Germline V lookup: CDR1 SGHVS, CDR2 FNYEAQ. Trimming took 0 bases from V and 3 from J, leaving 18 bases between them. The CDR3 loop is CASSLAGFSEEHYEQYF. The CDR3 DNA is TGTGCCAGCAGCTTAGCGGGGTTTTCGGAGGAACACTACGAGCAGTACTTC. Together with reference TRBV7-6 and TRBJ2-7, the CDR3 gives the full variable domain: GAGVSQSPRYKVTKRGQDVALRCDPISGHVSLYWYRQALGQGPEFLTYFNYEAQQDKSGLPNDRFSAERPEGSISTLTIQRTEQRDSAMYRCASSLAGFSEEHYEQYFGPGTRLTVT.

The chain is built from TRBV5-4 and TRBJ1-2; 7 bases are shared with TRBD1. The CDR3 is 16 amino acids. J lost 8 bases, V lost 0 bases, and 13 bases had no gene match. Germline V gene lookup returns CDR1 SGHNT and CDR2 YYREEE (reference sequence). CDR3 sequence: CASSLAARRGRSGYTF. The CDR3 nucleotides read TGTGCCAGCAGCTTGGCGGCGAGGAGGGGGCGATCGGGCTACACCTTC.

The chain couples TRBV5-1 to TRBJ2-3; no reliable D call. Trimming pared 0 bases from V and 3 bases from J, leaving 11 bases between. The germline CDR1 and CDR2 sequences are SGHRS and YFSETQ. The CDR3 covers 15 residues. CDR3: CASSLAVGETDTQYF. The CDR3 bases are TGCGCCAGCAGCTTGGCCGTTGGAGAGACAGATACGCAGTATTTT. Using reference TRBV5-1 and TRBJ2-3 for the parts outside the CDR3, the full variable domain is KAGVTQTPRYLIKTRGQQVTLSCSPISGHRSVSWYQQTPGQGLQFLFEYFSETQRNKGNFPGRFSGRQFSNSRSEMNVSTLELGDSALYLCASSLAVGETDTQYFGPGTRLTVL.

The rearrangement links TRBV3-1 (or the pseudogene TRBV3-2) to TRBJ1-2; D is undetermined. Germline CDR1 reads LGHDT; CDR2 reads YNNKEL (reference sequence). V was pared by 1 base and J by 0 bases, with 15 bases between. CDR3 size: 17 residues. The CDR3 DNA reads TGTGCCAGCAGCCAAGGACCGTGGACCCCTTCTAACTATGGCTACACCTTC. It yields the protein CASSQGPWTPSNYGYTF.

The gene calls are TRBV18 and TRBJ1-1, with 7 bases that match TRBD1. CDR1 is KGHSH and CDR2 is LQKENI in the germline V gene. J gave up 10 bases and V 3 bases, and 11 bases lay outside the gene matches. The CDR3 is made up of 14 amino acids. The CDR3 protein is CASSPSVETGRAFF. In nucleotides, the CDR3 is TGTGCCAGCTCACCCTCTGTTGAGACAGGGAGAGCTTTCTTT. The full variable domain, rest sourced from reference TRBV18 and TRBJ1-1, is NAGVMQNPRHLVRRRGQEARLRCSPMKGHSHVYWYRQLPEEGLKFMVYLQKENIIDESGMPKERFSAEFPKEGPSILRIQQVVRGDSAAYFCASSPSVETGRAFFGQGTRLTVV.

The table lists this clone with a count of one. CDR3 region: CSASYKGSNSPLHF. CDR3 sequence (DNA): TGCAGTGCTAGTTACAAGGGGTCCAATTCACCCCTCCACTTT. The chain joins TRBV20-1 to TRBJ1-6; TRBD1 is a possible D gene (5 bases). The germline gives CDR1 DFQATT, CDR2 SNEGSKA (reference sequence). This CDR3 region has 14 residues. The V and J ends lost 3 bases and 7 bases respectively, with 13 bases between them.

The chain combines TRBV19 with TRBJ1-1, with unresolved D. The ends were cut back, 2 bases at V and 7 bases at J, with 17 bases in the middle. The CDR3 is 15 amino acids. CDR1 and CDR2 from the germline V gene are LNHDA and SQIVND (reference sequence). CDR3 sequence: CASSIKGLGRGEAFF. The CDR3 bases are TGTGCCAGTAGTATAAAGGGCTTGGGCCGAGGTGAAGCTTTCTTT.

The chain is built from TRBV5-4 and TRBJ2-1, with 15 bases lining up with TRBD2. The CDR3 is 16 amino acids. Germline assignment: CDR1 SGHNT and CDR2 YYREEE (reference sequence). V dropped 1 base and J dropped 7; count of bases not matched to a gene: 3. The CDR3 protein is CASSLRTSGGGNEQFF. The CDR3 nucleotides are TGTGCCAGCAGCTTGCGGACTAGCGGGGGGGGGAATGAGCAGTTCTTC.

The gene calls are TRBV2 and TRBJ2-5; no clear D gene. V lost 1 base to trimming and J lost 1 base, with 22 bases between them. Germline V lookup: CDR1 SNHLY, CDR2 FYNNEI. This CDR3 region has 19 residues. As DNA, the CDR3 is TGTGCCAGCAGTGAAGGGGGTCTAGGCAGCTTTATGATCCAAGAGACCCAGTACTTC. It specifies CASSEGGLGSFMIQETQYF.

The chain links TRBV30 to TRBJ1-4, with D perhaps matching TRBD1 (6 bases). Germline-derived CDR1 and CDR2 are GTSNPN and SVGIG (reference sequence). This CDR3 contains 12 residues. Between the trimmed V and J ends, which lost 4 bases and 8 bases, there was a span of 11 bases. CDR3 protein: CAWNRQGEKLFF. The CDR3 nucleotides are TGTGCCTGGAACAGGCAGGGGGAAAAACTGTTTTTT. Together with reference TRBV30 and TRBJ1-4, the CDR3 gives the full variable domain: SQTIHQWPATLVQPVGSPLSLECTVEGTSNPNLYWYRQAAGRGLQLLFYSVGIGQISSEVPQNLSASRPQDRQFILSSKKLLLSDSGFYLCAWNRQGEKLFFGSGTQLSVL.

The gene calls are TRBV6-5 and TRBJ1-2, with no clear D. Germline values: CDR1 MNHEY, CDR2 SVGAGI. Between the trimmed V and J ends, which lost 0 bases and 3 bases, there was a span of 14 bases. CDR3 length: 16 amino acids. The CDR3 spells CASSYSGVGFDYGYTF. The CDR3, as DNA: TGTGCCAGCAGTTACTCAGGTGTGGGTTTCGACTATGGCTACACCTTC.